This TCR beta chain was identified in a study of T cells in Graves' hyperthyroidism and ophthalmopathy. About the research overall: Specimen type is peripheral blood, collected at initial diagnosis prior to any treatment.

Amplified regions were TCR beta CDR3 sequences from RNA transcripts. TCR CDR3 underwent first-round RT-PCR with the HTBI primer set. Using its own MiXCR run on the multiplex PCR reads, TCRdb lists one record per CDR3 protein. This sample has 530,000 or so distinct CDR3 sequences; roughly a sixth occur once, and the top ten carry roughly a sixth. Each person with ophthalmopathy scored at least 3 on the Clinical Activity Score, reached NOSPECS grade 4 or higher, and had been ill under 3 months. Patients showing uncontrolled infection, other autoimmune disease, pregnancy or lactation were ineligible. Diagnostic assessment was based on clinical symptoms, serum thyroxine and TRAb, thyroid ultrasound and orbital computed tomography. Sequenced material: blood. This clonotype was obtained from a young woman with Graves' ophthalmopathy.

DNA for the CDR3: TGTGCCAGCAGTTTATCTGCATGGAACTATGGCTACACCTTC. It specifies CASSLSAWNYGYTF. J is TRBJ1-2 and V is TRBV27, with D uncertain. This CDR3 has 14 residues. V was pared by 0 bases and J by 2 bases, with 7 bases between. The germline V gene encodes CDR1 MNHEY and CDR2 SMNVEV (reference sequence).